This T cell receptor (beta chain) was identified during a study of blood T cell repertoires in COVID-19. Study context: COVID-19 samples from acute and convalescent phases originated in the United States, Italy and Spain. PBMCs, B-cell-depleted T cells, or T cells were the source of the cDNA or gDNA that made up the material.

Per the germline V gene, CDR1 is SGHTA and CDR2 is FQGNSA. V shed 7 bases and J 9 bases; nucleotides not matched to a gene: 7. This CDR3 has 13 residues. One Seattle source followed patients from active infection through their disease course. Methods used by the authors: Nucleated cell number was recorded as an estimate derived from reference gene primer amplification. Clones were sequenced by immunoSEQ multiplex PCR, and TCRdb holds only the in-frame ones, with some missing. The V and J calls and the clone size are those of that table, but D and trimming were determined from the DNA. Among some 450,000 clones listed, 85% to 90% were seen once.

Specimen: peripheral blood. V usage is TRBV7-2 and J usage is TRBJ2-2; 8 bases line up with TRBD2. The sequence was obtained from a man aged 18 to 29 with COVID-19, enrolled during active disease. Written as DNA, the CDR3 is TGTGCCAGCAAGTTGCGGGGGGCCCGGGAGCTGTTTTTT. Its protein product is CASKLRGARELFF.